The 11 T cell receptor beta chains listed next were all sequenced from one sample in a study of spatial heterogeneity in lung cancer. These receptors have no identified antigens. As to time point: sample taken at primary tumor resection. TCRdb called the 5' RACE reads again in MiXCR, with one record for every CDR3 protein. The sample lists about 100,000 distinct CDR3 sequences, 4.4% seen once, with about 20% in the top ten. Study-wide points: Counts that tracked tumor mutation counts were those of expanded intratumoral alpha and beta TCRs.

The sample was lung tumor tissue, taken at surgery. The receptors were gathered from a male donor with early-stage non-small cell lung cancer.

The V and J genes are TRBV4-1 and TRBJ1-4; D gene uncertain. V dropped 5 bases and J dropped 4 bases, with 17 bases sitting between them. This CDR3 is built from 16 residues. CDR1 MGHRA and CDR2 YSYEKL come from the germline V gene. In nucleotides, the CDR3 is TGCGCCAGCAGCTCTAAAGCCAGAGGGCTTAATGAAAAACTGTTTTTT. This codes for CASSSKARGLNEKLFF.

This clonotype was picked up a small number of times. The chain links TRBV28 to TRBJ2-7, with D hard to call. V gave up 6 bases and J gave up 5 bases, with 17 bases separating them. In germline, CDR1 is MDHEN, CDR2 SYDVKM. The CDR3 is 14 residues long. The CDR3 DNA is TGTGCCAGCAGCCGGTTGAGAAACTCTCACGAGCAGTACTTC. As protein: CASSRLRNSHEQYF.

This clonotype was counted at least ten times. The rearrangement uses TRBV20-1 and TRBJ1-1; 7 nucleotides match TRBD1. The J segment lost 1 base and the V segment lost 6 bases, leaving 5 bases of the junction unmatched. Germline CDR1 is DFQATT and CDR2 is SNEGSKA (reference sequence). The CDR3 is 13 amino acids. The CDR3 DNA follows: TGCAGTGCGCGGACAGGAGGGAACACTGAAGCTTTCTTT. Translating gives CSARTGGNTEAFF.

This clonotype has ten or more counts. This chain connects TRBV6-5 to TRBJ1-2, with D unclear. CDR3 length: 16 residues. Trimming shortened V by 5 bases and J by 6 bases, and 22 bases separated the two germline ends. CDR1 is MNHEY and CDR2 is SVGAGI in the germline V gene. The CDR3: CASSTQLSAGIHGYTF. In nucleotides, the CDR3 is TGTGCCAGCAGTACCCAACTCAGCGCGGGGATCCATGGCTACACCTTC.

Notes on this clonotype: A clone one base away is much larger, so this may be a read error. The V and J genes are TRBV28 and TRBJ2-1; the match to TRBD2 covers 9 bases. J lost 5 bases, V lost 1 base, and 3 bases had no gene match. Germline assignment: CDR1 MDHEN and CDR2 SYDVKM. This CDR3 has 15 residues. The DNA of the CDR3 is TGTGCCAGCAGTTTATATAGCGGGAGTGACAATGAGCAGTTCTTC. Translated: CASSLYSGSDNEQFF.

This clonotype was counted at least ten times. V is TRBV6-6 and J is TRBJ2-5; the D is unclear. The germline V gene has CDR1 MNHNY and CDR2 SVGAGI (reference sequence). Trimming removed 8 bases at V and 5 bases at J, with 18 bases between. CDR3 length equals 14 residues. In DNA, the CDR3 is TGTGCCAGCCGGGCCCTTTCTCCCAGGGAGACCCAGTACTTC. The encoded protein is CASRALSPRETQYF.

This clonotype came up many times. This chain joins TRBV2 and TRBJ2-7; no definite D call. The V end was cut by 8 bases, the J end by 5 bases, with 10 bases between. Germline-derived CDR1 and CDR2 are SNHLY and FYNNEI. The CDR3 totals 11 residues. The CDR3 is CASRRENEQYF. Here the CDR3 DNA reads TGTGCCAGCCGGCGCGAGAACGAGCAGTACTTC.

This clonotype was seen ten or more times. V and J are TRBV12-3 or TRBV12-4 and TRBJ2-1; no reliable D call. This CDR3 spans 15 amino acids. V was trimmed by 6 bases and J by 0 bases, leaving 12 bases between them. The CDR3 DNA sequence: TGTGCCAGCAGCGACGCCGACTTCTCCTACAATGAGCAGTTCTTC. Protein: CASSDADFSYNEQFF.

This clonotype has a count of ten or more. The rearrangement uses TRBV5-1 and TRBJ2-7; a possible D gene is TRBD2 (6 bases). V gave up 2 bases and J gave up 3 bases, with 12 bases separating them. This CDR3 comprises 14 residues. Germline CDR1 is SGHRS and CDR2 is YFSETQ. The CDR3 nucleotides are TGCGCCAGCAGCTTAGCGGGCCGGGACTACGAGCAGTACTTC. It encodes CASSLAGRDYEQYF.

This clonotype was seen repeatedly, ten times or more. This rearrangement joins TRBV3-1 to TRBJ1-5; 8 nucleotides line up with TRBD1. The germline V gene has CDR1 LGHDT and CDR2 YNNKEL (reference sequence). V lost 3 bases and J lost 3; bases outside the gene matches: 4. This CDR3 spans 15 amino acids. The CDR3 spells CASSQGTGANQPQHF. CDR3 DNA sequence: TGTGCCAGCAGCCAGGGGACAGGCGCCAATCAGCCCCAGCATTTT.

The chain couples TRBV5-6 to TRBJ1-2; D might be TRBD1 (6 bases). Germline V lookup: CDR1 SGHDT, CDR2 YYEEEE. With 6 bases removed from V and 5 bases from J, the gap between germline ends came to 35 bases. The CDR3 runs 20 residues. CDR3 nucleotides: TGTGCCAGCACCACCCGTTCTTTAAATCTCCCTACCGGGACACCTTATGGCTACACCTTC. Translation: CASTTRSLNLPTGTPYGYTF.